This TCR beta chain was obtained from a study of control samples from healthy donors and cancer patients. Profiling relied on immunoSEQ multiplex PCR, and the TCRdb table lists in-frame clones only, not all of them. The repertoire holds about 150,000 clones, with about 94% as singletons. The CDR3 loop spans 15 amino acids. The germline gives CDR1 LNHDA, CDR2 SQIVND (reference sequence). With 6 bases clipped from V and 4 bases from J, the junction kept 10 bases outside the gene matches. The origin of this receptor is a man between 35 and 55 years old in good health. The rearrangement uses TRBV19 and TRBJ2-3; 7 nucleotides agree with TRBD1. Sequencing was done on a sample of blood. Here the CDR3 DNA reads TGTGCCAGTAGGTCCATGGACAGGATCGCAGATACGCAGTATTTT. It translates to CASRSMDRIADTQYF.